Below are 31 T cell receptor beta chains sequenced from a single sample in a study of blood T cell repertoires in COVID-19 (dated by TCRdb to 2020 to 2022). Libraries came from the immunoSEQ multiplex PCR assay. This immuneACCESS table, as held by TCRdb, lists in-frame sequences with V and J called but not all clones. Of the missing ones, under half trace to an unresolved V gene in checked studies; the others have no known cause. The sample table lists around 140,000 clones, 88% of them with a count of one. The ten biggest clones cover about 2.1% of the sample. The sequenced sample was peripheral blood. These receptors all stem from a man between 65 and 80 years old with active COVID-19.

The genes are TRBV11-2 and TRBJ1-5; 8 bases are shared with TRBD1. This CDR3 region has 15 residues. Germline V gives CDR1 SGHAT, CDR2 FQNNGV. J was trimmed by 4 bases and V by 5 bases; bases with no gene match: 7. CDR3 amino acids: CASSRAGGANQPQHF. CDR3 DNA sequence: TGTGCCAGCAGCCGTGCAGGGGGCGCGAATCAGCCCCAGCATTTT.

The CDR3: CSVERLQGYTEAFF. In nucleotides, the CDR3 is TGCAGCGTTGAACGGTTACAGGGATACACTGAAGCTTTCTTT. The V gene is TRBV29-1, the J gene TRBJ1-1; tentative D call: TRBD1 (6 bases). CDR3 size: 14 residues. The germline V and J ends were trimmed by 2 bases and 3 bases, with 13 bases remaining between them. CDR1 and CDR2 (germline): SQVTM, ANQGSEA.

The rearrangement joins TRBV28 to TRBJ1-2, with 7 nucleotides matching TRBD1. This CDR3 spans 13 amino acids. Germline lookup yields CDR1 MDHEN and CDR2 SYDVKM. J gave up 6 bases and V 6 bases, and 7 bases lay outside the gene matches. The CDR3 region has the DNA TGTGCCAGCAGACCACAGGGGCAGGATGGCTACACCTTC. It is translated as CASRPQGQDGYTF.

The rearrangement uses TRBV7-2 and TRBJ2-3; D is perhaps TRBD2 (5 bases). Germline V CDR1 and CDR2: SGHTA, FQGNSA. V was shortened by 1 base and J by 4 bases, with 9 bases between the two germline ends. The CDR3 totals 14 residues. The CDR3 nucleotides read TGTGCCAGCAGCTTAGGGAGGAGTTCAGATACGCAGTATTTT. Translating it yields CASSLGRSSDTQYF.

This clone was seen once. This chain uses TRBV4-3 with TRBJ2-7; 12 bases line up with TRBD2. The CDR3 totals 15 residues. Losses at the gene ends were 1 base for V and 7 bases for J; bases not matched to a gene: 5. Germline V CDR1 and CDR2: LGHNA, YSLEER. The CDR3 region has the DNA TGCGCCAGCAGCCAAGGACTAGCGGGAGCGGGGGAGCAGTACTTC. It codes for CASSQGLAGAGEQYF.

The V call is TRBV7-3, the J call TRBJ2-1; 9 positions agree with TRBD2. Trimming took 5 bases from V and 14 from J; bases not matched to a gene: 13. This CDR3 spans 14 amino acids. The germline CDR1 and CDR2 sequences are SGHTA and FQGTGA. The CDR3 spells CASSPTSGGPWKFF. In DNA, the CDR3 is TGTGCCAGCAGCCCGACTAGCGGAGGCCCCTGGAAGTTCTTC. Looking up the rest from reference TRBV7-3 and TRBJ2-1 gives the full variable domain: GAGVSQTPSNKVTEKGKYVELRCDPISGHTALYWYRQSLGQGPEFLIYFQGTGAADDSGLPNDRFFAVRPEGSVSTLKIQRTERGDSAVYLCASSPTSGGPWKFFGPGTRLTVL.

V usage is TRBV28 and J usage is TRBJ2-5, with D perhaps matching TRBD2 (5 bases). The CDR3 is 11 amino acids. The germline V gene has CDR1 MDHEN and CDR2 SYDVKM. Between the trimmed V and J ends, which lost 6 bases and 7 bases, there was a span of 9 bases. The CDR3 bases are TGTGCCAGCAGCCAACGGGGGACCCAGTACTTC. Protein sequence: CASSQRGTQYF.

The rearrangement uses TRBV6-2 or TRBV6-3 and TRBJ1-6; D gene ambiguous. CDR3 length: 14 residues. Looked up from germline, CDR1 is MNHEY and CDR2 is SVGEGT. V was pared by 6 bases and J by 6 bases, with 12 bases between. CDR3 DNA sequence: TGTGCCAGCAGCCGAGGGAGACCTAATTCACCCCTCCACTTT. Amino acid sequence: CASSRGRPNSPLHF.

The chain joins TRBV5-1 to TRBJ1-1; D is undetermined. Trimming took off 1 base at V and 4 bases at J, with 8 bases between the two ends. The germline V gene has CDR1 SGHRS and CDR2 YFSETQ. This CDR3 comprises 13 residues. DNA for the CDR3: TGCGCCAGCAGCTTGACGGCAGGCACTGAAGCTTTCTTT. The encoded protein is CASSLTAGTEAFF.

The chain is built from TRBV5-6 and TRBJ2-1; D may be TRBD1 (5 bases). Trimming removed 8 bases from V and 12 bases from J, with 15 bases in between. CDR3 length: 11 residues. Per the germline V gene, CDR1 is SGHDT and CDR2 is YYEEEE. This CDR3 reads CASRIKGVQFF. CDR3 nucleotides: TGTGCCAGTAGGATTAAAGGGGTGCAGTTCTTC.

This chain uses TRBV2 with TRBJ2-5; D gene unclear. Trimming stripped 6 bases from V and 2 bases from J, with 4 bases between. The CDR3 totals 11 residues. Germline CDR1 reads SNHLY; CDR2 reads FYNNEI. CDR3 loop: CASRRQETQYF. Written as DNA, the CDR3 is TGTGCCAGCAGGAGACAAGAGACCCAGTACTTC. The variable domain in full, with the rest retrieved from reference TRBV2 and TRBJ2-5, is EPEVTQTPSHQVTQMGQEVILRCVPISNHLYFYWYRQILGQKVEFLVSFYNNEISEKSEIFDDQFSVERPDGSNFTLKIRSTKLEDSAMYFCASRRQETQYFGPGTRLLVL.

The chain uses TRBV25-1 and TRBJ2-7, with 8 bases fitting TRBD2. The V gene's germline CDR1 is MGHDK and CDR2 SYGVNS. This CDR3 comprises 15 residues. The V gene end was trimmed by 4 bases and the J gene end by 5 bases; junction bases not matched to a gene: 10. The CDR3 coding sequence is TGTGCCAGCAGTGTAAGCGGGGGCCAAGCCCACGAGCAGTACTTC. Amino acid sequence: CASSVSGGQAHEQYF.

This sequence joins TRBV6-1 and TRBJ2-2; tentative D call: TRBD1 (6 bases). CDR3 size: 16 residues. V was cut by 4 bases and J by 2 bases, with 14 bases left in between. CDR1 and CDR2 (germline): MNHNS, SASEGT. CDR3 nucleotides: TGTGCCAGCAGTGGAACTACAGGGTATAACACCGGGGAGCTGTTTTTT. Its translation is CASSGTTGYNTGELFF.

The rearrangement links TRBV5-1 to TRBJ2-1; possible D gene TRBD1, 5 bases. V dropped 2 bases and J dropped 3 bases, with 12 bases sitting between them. Germline V gene data show CDR1 as SGHRS and CDR2 as YFSETQ. This CDR3 is 15 amino acids long. CDR3 protein: CASSLAGYGYNEQFF. The CDR3 DNA is TGCGCCAGCAGCTTAGCAGGGTACGGCTACAATGAGCAGTTCTTC.

This clone occurred once. CDR3 nucleotides: TGCAGCGTTGCGTACAACTACGAGCAGTACTTC. Translated: CSVAYNYEQYF. This chain joins TRBV29-1 and TRBJ2-7; D remains unclear. Germline V lookup: CDR1 SQVTM, CDR2 ANQGSEA. CDR3 size: 11 residues. V lost 4 bases, J lost 3 bases, and 7 bases lay in between.

The chain employs TRBV28 and TRBJ2-1; a weak D match, TRBD2 (7 bases). Trimming stripped 5 bases from V and 2 bases from J, with 10 bases between. Germline lookup yields CDR1 MDHEN and CDR2 SYDVKM. The CDR3 covers 14 residues. In DNA, the CDR3 is TGTGCCAGCAGTGAGGGGGGGACCTACAATGAGCAGTTCTTC. This encodes CASSEGGTYNEQFF.

J is TRBJ2-5 and V is TRBV9, with 10 bases identical to TRBD2. The CDR3 has 19 residues. Trimming at V came to 3 bases and at J to 5 bases, leaving 19 bases not matched to a gene. The V gene's germline CDR1 is SGDLS and CDR2 YYNGEE. In DNA form, the CDR3 reads TGTGCCAGCAGCGCAACCCCCCTCGGGGTAGCGGGAGGCGGCGAGACCCAGTACTTC. Its translation is CASSATPLGVAGGGETQYF.

This clone occurred a few times. The chain carries TRBV30 and TRBJ2-7; 8 nucleotides line up with TRBD2. Germline CDR1 is GTSNPN and CDR2 is SVGIG (reference sequence). The V gene end was trimmed by 5 bases and the J gene end by 3 bases; junction bases not matched to a gene: 3. The CDR3 contains 12 residues. Here the CDR3 reads CAWAGTSYEQYF. Written as DNA, the CDR3 is TGTGCCTGGGCCGGGACTAGCTACGAGCAGTACTTC.

This chain's CDR3 is CSASPSGSSRFF. The CDR3 nucleotides are TGCAGTGCTAGTCCTAGCGGGAGTTCCCGCTTCTTC. The genes are TRBV20-1 and TRBJ2-1; 10 bases align to TRBD2. Trimming at V came to 3 bases and at J to 16 bases, leaving 9 bases not matched to a gene. The length of the CDR3 is 12 residues. The germline CDR1 and CDR2 sequences are DFQATT and SNEGSKA (reference sequence).

The chain employs TRBV5-1 and TRBJ1-1; a possible D gene is TRBD1 (6 bases). There are 17 residues in the CDR3. CDR1 is SGHRS and CDR2 is YFSETQ in the germline V gene. Between the trimmed V and J ends, which lost 0 bases and 0 bases, there was a span of 15 bases. This CDR3 is CASSLEGDGVMNTEAFF. DNA of the CDR3: TGCGCCAGCAGCTTGGAGGGGGACGGTGTAATGAACACTGAAGCTTTCTTT.

This clone was found once. The CDR3 sequence: CASSFMGQSNQPQHF. CDR3 coding DNA: TGTGCCAGCAGTTTCATGGGACAGAGCAATCAGCCCCAGCATTTT. The chain links TRBV27 to TRBJ1-5; 7 bases map to TRBD1. From germline, CDR1 is MNHEY and CDR2 SMNVEV (reference sequence). The CDR3 consists of 15 residues. The J segment lost 1 base and the V segment lost 3 bases, leaving 3 bases of the junction unmatched.

This chain joins TRBV7-3 and TRBJ2-2; a possible D gene is TRBD2 (5 bases). This CDR3 contains 15 residues. V was cut by 4 bases and J by 4 bases, with 13 bases left in between. CDR1 is SGHTA, CDR2 FQGTGA, per germline. The CDR3 protein is CASSSAPRGTGELFF. The CDR3 DNA reads TGTGCCAGCAGCTCCGCCCCCCGGGGCACCGGGGAGCTGTTTTTT. The complete variable domain, with remaining parts taken from reference TRBV7-3 and TRBJ2-2, reads GAGVSQTPSNKVTEKGKYVELRCDPISGHTALYWYRQSLGQGPEFLIYFQGTGAADDSGLPNDRFFAVRPEGSVSTLKIQRTERGDSAVYLCASSSAPRGTGELFFGEGSRLTVL.

This chain connects TRBV2 to TRBJ1-1; no definite D call. CDR3 length: 13 residues. In germline, CDR1 is SNHLY, CDR2 FYNNEI. V lost 9 bases to trimming and J lost 0 bases, with 11 bases between them. The CDR3 loop is CASTTDMNTEAFF. CDR3 nucleotides: TGTGCCAGTACGACCGACATGAACACTGAAGCTTTCTTT.

This clone was counted only a few times. The chain is built from TRBV6-5 and TRBJ2-7; D might be TRBD1 (6 bases). V was shortened by 5 bases and J by 3 bases, with 14 bases between the two germline ends. Germline CDR1 MNHEY, CDR2 SVGAGI. The CDR3 totals 14 residues. CDR3 protein: CASSIQGSYYEQYF. For the CDR3, the DNA is TGTGCCAGCAGTATACAGGGATCTTACTACGAGCAGTACTTC.

The chain recombines TRBV3-1 (or the pseudogene TRBV3-2) with TRBJ1-3; D not certain. Trimming left V 0 bases short and J 0 bases short, with 12 bases between. Germline values: CDR1 LGHDT, CDR2 YNNKEL (reference sequence). CDR3 length: 17 amino acids. CDR3 DNA sequence: TGTGCCAGCAGCCAAGATGCGGGCCGGAGCTCTGGAAACACCATATATTTT. Its translation: CASSQDAGRSSGNTIYF.

The genes are TRBV5-4 and TRBJ2-1; TRBD2 matches 7 bases. Germline loops: CDR1 SGHNT, CDR2 YYREEE (reference sequence). This CDR3 spans 19 amino acids. V shed 1 base and J 0 bases; nucleotides not matched to a gene: 13. As DNA, the CDR3 is TGTGCCAGCAGCTTGTTCGGACTAGGAAAATACTCCTCCTACAATGAGCAGTTCTTC. It is translated as CASSLFGLGKYSSYNEQFF.

The chain combines TRBV28 with TRBJ2-1, with D possibly being TRBD2 (5 bases). Trimming took 6 bases from V and 1 from J, leaving 16 bases between them. This CDR3 contains 16 residues. Looked up from germline, CDR1 is MDHEN and CDR2 is SYDVKM. This chain's CDR3 is CASSPSGGGSYNEQFF. For the CDR3, the DNA is TGTGCCAGCAGCCCTTCCGGAGGTGGGTCCTACAATGAGCAGTTCTTC. Drawing the rest from reference TRBV28 and TRBJ2-1, the complete variable domain is DVKVTQSSRYLVKRTGEKVFLECVQDMDHENMFWYRQDPGLGLRLIYFSYDVKMKEKGDIPEGYSVSREKKERFSLILESASTNQTSMYLCASSPSGGGSYNEQFFGPGTRLTVL.

The J gene is TRBJ1-3, the V gene TRBV25-1, with 7 bases lining up with TRBD1. This CDR3 spans 14 amino acids. V trimming: 6 bases; J trimming: 1 base; junction bases outside the gene matches: 3. Per germline, CDR1 MGHDK and CDR2 SYGVNS. CDR3 bases: TGTGCCAGCAGCAACAGGGGATCTGGAAACACCATATATTTT. It encodes CASSNRGSGNTIYF. Full variable domain (rest looked up from reference TRBV25-1 and TRBJ1-3): EADIYQTPRYLVIGTGKKITLECSQTMGHDKMYWYQQDPGMELHLIHYSYGVNSTEKGDLSSESTVSRIRTEHFPLTLESARPSHTSQYLCASSNRGSGNTIYFGEGSWLTVV.

The V call is TRBV6-5, the J call TRBJ2-2; 9 bases are a match to TRBD2. The length of the CDR3 is 13 residues. CDR1 is MNHEY, CDR2 SVGAGI, per germline. V lost 8 bases, J lost 5 bases, and 3 bases stayed unmatched. For the CDR3, the DNA is TGTGCCAGCCGGACTAGCGCGACCGGGGAGCTGTTTTTT. The encoded protein is CASRTSATGELFF.

V usage is TRBV28 and J usage is TRBJ1-5; D is perhaps TRBD1 (6 bases). The CDR3 sequence is 17 residues long. Germline V CDR1 and CDR2: MDHEN, SYDVKM. With 7 bases removed from V and 4 bases from J, the gap between germline ends came to 23 bases. CDR3 sequence: CASTPLGAGKVNQPQHF. CDR3 sequence (DNA): TGTGCCAGCACCCCATTGGGGGCAGGGAAAGTGAATCAGCCCCAGCATTTT.

As DNA, the CDR3 is TGTGCCAGCTCACCCCTCCCGGCGACTGACACAGATACGCAGTATTTT. Its protein is CASSPLPATDTDTQYF. This chain uses TRBV18 with TRBJ2-3; D is unclear. The V gene's germline CDR1 is KGHSH and CDR2 LQKENI. With 3 bases removed from V and 2 bases from J, the gap between germline ends came to 15 bases. The CDR3 runs 16 residues. Variable domain in full (rest from reference TRBV18 and TRBJ2-3): NAGVMQNPRHLVRRRGQEARLRCSPMKGHSHVYWYRQLPEEGLKFMVYLQKENIIDESGMPKERFSAEFPKEGPSILRIQQVVRGDSAAYFCASSPLPATDTDTQYFGPGTRLTVL.